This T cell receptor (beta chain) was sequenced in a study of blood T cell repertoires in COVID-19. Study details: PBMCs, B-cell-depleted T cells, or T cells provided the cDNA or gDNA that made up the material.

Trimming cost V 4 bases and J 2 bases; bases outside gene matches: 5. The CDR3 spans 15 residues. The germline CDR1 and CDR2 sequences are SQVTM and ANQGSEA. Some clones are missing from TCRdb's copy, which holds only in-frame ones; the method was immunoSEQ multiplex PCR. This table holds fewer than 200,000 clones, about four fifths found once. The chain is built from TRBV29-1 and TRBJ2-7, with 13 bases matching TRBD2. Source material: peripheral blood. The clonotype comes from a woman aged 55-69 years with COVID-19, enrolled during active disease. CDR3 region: CSVVGTSGTPYEQYF. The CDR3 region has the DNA TGCAGCGTTGTGGGGACTAGCGGGACCCCCTACGAGCAGTACTTC.